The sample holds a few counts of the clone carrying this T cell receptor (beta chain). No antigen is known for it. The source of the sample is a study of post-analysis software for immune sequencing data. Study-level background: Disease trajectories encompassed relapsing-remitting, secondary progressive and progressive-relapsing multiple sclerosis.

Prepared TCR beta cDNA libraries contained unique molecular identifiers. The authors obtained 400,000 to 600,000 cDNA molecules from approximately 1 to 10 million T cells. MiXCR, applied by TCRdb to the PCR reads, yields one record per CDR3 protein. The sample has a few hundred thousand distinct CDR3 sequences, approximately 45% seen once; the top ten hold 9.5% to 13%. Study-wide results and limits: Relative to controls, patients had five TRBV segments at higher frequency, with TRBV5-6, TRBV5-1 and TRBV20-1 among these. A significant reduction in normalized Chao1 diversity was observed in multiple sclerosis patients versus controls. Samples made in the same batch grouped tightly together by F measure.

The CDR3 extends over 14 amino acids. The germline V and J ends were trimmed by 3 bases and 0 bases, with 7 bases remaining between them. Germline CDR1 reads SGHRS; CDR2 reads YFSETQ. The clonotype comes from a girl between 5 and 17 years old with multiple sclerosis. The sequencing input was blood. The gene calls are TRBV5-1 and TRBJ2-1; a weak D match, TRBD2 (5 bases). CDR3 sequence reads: CASSSGDSYNEQFF. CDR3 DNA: TGCGCCAGCAGCTCCGGGGACTCCTACAATGAGCAGTTCTTC.